This TCR beta chain was observed in a study of blood T cell repertoires in COVID-19 (dated by TCRdb to 2018 to 2020). Concerning the study at large: Samples from collaborators originated in the United States, Italy and Spain and spanned both the acute and convalescent phases of COVID-19. The prospective study material was composed of cDNA or gDNA derived from T cells, B-cell-depleted T cells, or PBMCs. Subjects who had been exposed to COVID-19, were actively infected with it, or had recovered from it provided the deeply sampled blood TCRbeta repertoires that made up the dataset. The repertoires were released in a freely available public database intended as a resource for research on the immune response to SARS-CoV-2. Samples were obtained from the ongoing ImmuneRACE study (first 160 participants) and from over 1,000 subjects provided by 6 global collaborators. Sample metadata almost always included a de-identified subject ID, COVID-19 status, age in years and sex. HLA class I and class II types, where available, came from metadata supplied by the sample provider rather than from assay-based typing.

The immunoSEQ Assay, a bias-controlled multiplex PCR, was used to amplify TCRbeta CDR3 regions from genomic DNA. As for the authors' bioinformatics: Nucleated cell counts per sample were estimated from amplification of reference gene primers within the assay. To quantify the absolute abundance of each unique TCRbeta CDR3 rearrangement, sequence reads were collapsed and filtered. For each sample, productive Simpson clonality was calculated as the square root of Simpson's diversity index across productive rearrangements. TCRdb took this table from immuneACCESS and kept in-frame rearrangements with V and J called. Such tables lack part of the clones; where checked against another copy, unresolved V genes explain under half of the gap, and the rest is unexplained. V, J and clone size are those of that table, while D and trimming were read from the DNA. The sample records fewer than 200,000 clones, approximately 79% of which are singletons. The ten largest clones add up to 3% of the sample.

Broader findings and caveats from the paper: The amount of clinical and demographic metadata varied by source and participant and was provided uncurated.

Each collaborating institution followed its own protocols to collect whole blood in K2EDTA tubes. For TCRbeta analysis, collaborators shipped samples in one of three forms: frozen whole blood, isolated PBMCs, or DNA extracted from either of those sample types. V is shortened by 6 bases, J by 4 bases, and the region joining them spans 16 bases. The germline V gene provides CDR1 MDHEN and CDR2 SYDVKM. From cysteine to phenylalanine, the CDR3 is 15 amino acids long. Kept here is only the CDR3 DNA, which spans 45 bases and is read in frame from base 1. Turning to this clone: The antigen it recognizes is unknown. Qualities for individual bases were not recorded, and no much larger clone is one base off.

This TCR derives from a woman of 80 years or more with acute or convalescent COVID-19. The V gene is TRBV28 and the J gene is TRBJ2-1, and the D gene may be TRBD1, 6 bases matching. Sequenced sample: peripheral blood. The CDR3 protein: CASSPWTEPYNEQFF. The DNA sequence is as follows: TGTGCCAGCAGCCCATGGACAGAACCTTACAATGAGCAGTTCTTC.